The source of this T cell receptor beta chain is a study of spatial heterogeneity in lung cancer (dated by TCRdb to about 2019). With regard to the full study: Beta-chain transcripts were consistently detected in greater numbers than alpha-chain transcripts, which likely reflected higher beta-chain transcript abundance. In tumor regions, TCR transcript counts showed a strong correlation with a T cell transcriptional module score derived from matched bulk RNA-seq. In the raw uncorrected reads, each unique combination of TCR and UMI appeared more than ten times on average. TCR alpha and beta repertoires were quantitatively compared across multiple tumor regions, matched nontumor lung and blood in non-small cell lung cancer. TCR repertoire features were related to nonsynonymous mutation counts determined by whole-exome sequencing of tumor tissue. Both alpha and beta chains were TCR-sequenced in hundreds of tumor regions, around 65 matched nontumor lung samples and roughly 54 PBMC samples obtained at surgery. What the authors observed across the whole study: Counts of ubiquitous and regional expanded TCRs were found to correlate with counts of ubiquitous and regional nonsynonymous mutations, respectively. A correlation was observed between the number of expanded intratumoral alpha and beta TCRs and the tumor nonsynonymous mutation count. Additional single-cell paired TCR alpha and beta sequencing was considered necessary to confirm, at a functional level, the hypothesis that regional TCRs recognize regional mutations. TCR-seq coverage of tumor T cells was estimated at only approximately 7% for alpha chains and around 13% for beta chains.

The library was produced with 5' RACE. Sequenced on a NextSeq 500. To allow correction of PCR and sequencing errors, the TCR library protocol tagged every TCR cDNA molecule with a unique molecular identifier. The paper's data handling went like this. Decombinator tools were used for TCR identification, UMI-based error correction and CDR3 extraction. Expanded TCRs were defined as those above a frequency of 2 per 1,000, corresponding to the top 1% of the tumor frequency distribution. Expanded tumor TCRs statistically deemed absent (corrected P<0.05) from at least one tumor region were classed as regional, and all other expanded tumor TCRs were classed as ubiquitous. Rényi diversity was computed with the R vegan package after subsampling each repertoire 100 times to 5,000 TCRs. CDR3 similarity networks were built from amino acid triplet string-kernel similarity, connecting CDR3s with pairwise similarity above 0.82. The public sequencing data were trimmed at Q25 with fastp and processed into clonotypes with MiXCR by TCRdb, which kept only in-frame beta chains. Every CDR3 protein is listed once, alongside the most common genes and DNA of its rows. These V and J calls derive from TCRdb rather than the authors' analysis. The sample yields about 23,000 distinct CDR3 sequences; under 7.5% were counted once. Approximately 10% of the sample belongs to the ten largest clones.

V and J lose 2 bases and 3 bases, and a span of 14 bases separates them. The CDR3 runs 16 amino acids, cysteine and phenylalanine included. The retained sequence is limited to the CDR3, 48 bases, with the frame set at the first base. This specimen's time point label, interpreted: sample taken at primary tumor resection. Donors were under 95 patients with early-stage, untreated non-small cell lung cancer from the lung TRACERx cohort. For TCR sequencing, whole RNA was extracted from tumor and nontumor lung tissue, or from cryopreserved PBMC samples, and no cell sorting was done. Only patients for whom sufficient RNA was available from at least two tumor regions were selected for TCR sequencing. Before being selected, tumor and adjacent nontumor lung specimens were reviewed by a lung pathologist. There are many counts of this clonotype. No cognate antigen has been identified for it. No per-base quality is available; no much larger clone lies one base away.

The chain links TRBV12-3 or TRBV12-4 with TRBJ1-5; no D gene is confidently identified. This TCR was recovered from a male donor with early-stage non-small cell lung cancer. The specimen was lung tumor tissue, collected at surgery. The CDR3 protein is CASSLQIGSLNQPQHF. DNA sequence: TGTGCCAGCAGTTTACAGATTGGGTCTCTCAATCAGCCCCAGCATTTT.